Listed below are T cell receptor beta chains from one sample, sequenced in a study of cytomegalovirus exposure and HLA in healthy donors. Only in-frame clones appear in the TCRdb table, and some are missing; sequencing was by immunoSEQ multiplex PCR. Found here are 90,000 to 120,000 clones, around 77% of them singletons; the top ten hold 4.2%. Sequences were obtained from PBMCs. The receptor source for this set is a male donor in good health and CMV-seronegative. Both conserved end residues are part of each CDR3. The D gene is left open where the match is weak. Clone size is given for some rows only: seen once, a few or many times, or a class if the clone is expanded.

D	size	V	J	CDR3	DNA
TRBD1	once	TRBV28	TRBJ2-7	CASSPTHLGQGAYEQYF	TGTGCCAGCAGTCCCACCCACTTAGGACAGGGAGCCTACGAGCAGTACTTC
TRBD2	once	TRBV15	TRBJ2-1	CATTYGTSGRVNEQFF	TGTGCCACCACGTACGGGACTAGCGGGAGGGTCAATGAGCAGTTCTTC
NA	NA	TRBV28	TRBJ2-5	CASSFLETQYF	TGTGCCAGCAGTTTTCTAGAGACCCAGTACTTC
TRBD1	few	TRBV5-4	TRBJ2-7	CASSAGQGFEQYF	TGTGCCAGCAGCGCGGGACAGGGGTTCGAGCAGTACTTC
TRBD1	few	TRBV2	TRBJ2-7	CASSRDRGSEQYF	TGTGCCAGCAGTCGGGACAGGGGTAGCGAGCAGTACTTC
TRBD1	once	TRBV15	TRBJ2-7	CATSRDRGGEQYF	TGTGCCACCAGCAGGGACAGGGGTGGCGAGCAGTACTTC
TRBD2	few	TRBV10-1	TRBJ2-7	CASSGIAGEGGYEQYF	TGCGCCAGCAGTGGAATAGCGGGAGAAGGAGGATACGAGCAGTACTTC
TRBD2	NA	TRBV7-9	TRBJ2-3	CASSLIAGLLADTQYF	TGTGCCAGCAGCCTCATAGCGGGATTGCTAGCAGATACGCAGTATTTT
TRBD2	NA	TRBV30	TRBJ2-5	CAWKEGGLQTQYF	TGTGCCTGGAAAGAGGGAGGGCTCCAGACCCAGTACTTC
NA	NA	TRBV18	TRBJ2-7	CASSPTGGYEQYF	TGTGCCAGCTCACCGACAGGAGGCTACGAGCAGTACTTC
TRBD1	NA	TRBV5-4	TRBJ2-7	CASSPTGGSYEQYF	TGTGCCAGCAGCCCAACAGGGGGCTCCTACGAGCAGTACTTC
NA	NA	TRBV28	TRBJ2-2	CASGTGLLNTGELFF	TGTGCCAGCGGGACGGGACTCCTGAACACCGGGGAGCTGTTTTTT
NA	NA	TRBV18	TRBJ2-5	CASSPGSAEQETQYF	TGTGCCAGCTCACCAGGAAGCGCGGAGCAAGAGACCCAGTACTTC
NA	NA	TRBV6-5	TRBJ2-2	CASSYGAEPGTGELFF	TGTGCCAGCAGTTACGGAGCGGAGCCGGGGACCGGGGAGCTGTTTTTT
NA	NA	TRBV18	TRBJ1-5	CASSLGGLSNQPQHF	TGTGCCAGCTCACTAGGAGGATTAAGCAATCAGCCCCAGCATTTT
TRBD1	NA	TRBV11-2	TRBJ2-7	CASSKGQGYEQYF	TGTGCCAGCAGCAAGGGACAGGGCTACGAGCAGTACTTC
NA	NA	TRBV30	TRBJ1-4	CAWTFGQPNEKLFF	TGTGCCTGGACCTTCGGACAGCCTAATGAAAAACTGTTTTTT
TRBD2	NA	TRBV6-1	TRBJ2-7	CASSELSGSSYEQYF	TGTGCCAGCAGTGAACTTAGCGGGAGCTCCTACGAGCAGTACTTC
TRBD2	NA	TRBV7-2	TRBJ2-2	CARSGLASGELFF	TGTGCCAGGTCGGGACTAGCTAGCGGGGAGCTGTTTTTT
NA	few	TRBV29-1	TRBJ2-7	CSARAAAEQYF	TGCAGCGCGAGGGCAGCGGCCGAGCAGTACTTC
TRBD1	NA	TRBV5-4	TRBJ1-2	CASNEPNGDRGPENYGYTF	TGTGCCAGCAACGAGCCGAACGGGGACAGGGGGCCGGAGAACTATGGCTACACCTTC
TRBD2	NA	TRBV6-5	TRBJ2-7	CASSYYSGRATGEQYF	TGTGCCAGCAGTTACTATAGCGGGAGGGCGACAGGAGAGCAGTACTTC
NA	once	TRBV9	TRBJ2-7	CASSSRQVGEQYF	TGTGCCAGCAGCTCCCGACAGGTCGGCGAGCAGTACTTC
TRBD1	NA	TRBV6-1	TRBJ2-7	CASSETGFEQYF	TGTGCCAGCAGCGAGACAGGGTTCGAGCAGTACTTC
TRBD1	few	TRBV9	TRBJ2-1	CASSEGQGVPYNEQFF	TGTGCCAGCAGCGAAGGACAGGGGGTCCCCTACAATGAGCAGTTCTTC
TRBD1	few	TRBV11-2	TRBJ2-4	CASSSVTGPLAKNIQYF	TGTGCCAGCAGCTCTGTGACAGGGCCATTAGCCAAAAACATTCAGTACTTC
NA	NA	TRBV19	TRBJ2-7	CASTAGLLIGEQYF	TGTGCCAGTACTGCGGGCCTTCTAATTGGGGAGCAGTACTTC
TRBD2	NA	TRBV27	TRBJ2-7	CASSLTSGKAYEQYF	TGTGCCAGCAGTTTAACTAGCGGGAAGGCCTACGAGCAGTACTTC
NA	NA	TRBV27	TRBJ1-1	CASRNRANTEAFF	TGTGCCAGCAGGAACAGGGCTAACACTGAAGCTTTCTTT